The 16 T cell receptor beta chains below were found in one sample sequenced in a study of radiotherapy plus CTLA-4 blockade in lung cancer. TCRdb's table, derived via immunoSEQ multiplex PCR, lists solely in-frame clones and lacks some. The table lists some 110,000 clones, approximately 80% of them singletons. The sequencing used peripheral blood, collected from a patient treated with radiotherapy plus ipilimumab. Receptors were obtained from a human donor with non-small cell lung cancer who had a partial response to radiotherapy plus ipilimumab.

This clone was observed a single time. The chain joins TRBV6-1 to TRBJ1-5; 7 positions match TRBD1. J lost 6 bases, V lost 8 bases, and 4 bases had no gene match. The germline V gene has CDR1 MNHNS and CDR2 SASEGT. The length of the CDR3 is 12 residues. The CDR3 reads CASGQDIQPQHF. The CDR3 DNA follows: TGTGCCAGCGGACAGGATATTCAGCCCCAGCATTTT.

The DNA of the CDR3 is TGCGCCAGCAGCCAAGTGGGACGGGGGTTAGAAGCTTTCTTT. This translates into CASSQVGRGLEAFF. V usage is TRBV4-1 and J usage is TRBJ1-1; D might be TRBD1 (5 bases). CDR1 MGHRA and CDR2 YSYEKL come from the germline V gene. Deletions cut 1 base from V and 8 bases from J, with 14 bases between. The CDR3 is made up of 14 amino acids.

The genes are TRBV27 and TRBJ2-1, with TRBD2 matching over 13 bases. Germline trimming cut 5 bases from V and 15 bases from J; bases unmatched to any gene: 13. The CDR3 extends over 15 amino acids. Germline V gene sequence: CDR1 MNHEY, CDR2 SMNVEV (reference sequence). CDR3 sequence: CASSQPGLAGQSPFF. The CDR3 region has the DNA TGTGCCAGCAGTCAGCCGGGACTAGCGGGACAATCGCCGTTCTTC.

This chain links TRBV7-2 with TRBJ1-2, with D hard to call. There are 14 residues in the CDR3. CDR1 is SGHTA, CDR2 FQGNSA, per germline. Trimming shortened V by 0 bases and J by 1 base, and 6 bases separated the two germline ends. CDR3 DNA: TGTGCCAGCAGCTTAGCCCCAAATAACTATGGCTACACCTTC. Amino acid sequence: CASSLAPNNYGYTF.

This clone was detected only a few times. CDR3 residues: CASSRLVTFTEAFF. CDR3 DNA sequence: TGTGCCAGCAGCCGCCTAGTAACCTTCACTGAAGCTTTCTTT. The rearrangement links TRBV4-2 to TRBJ1-1, with D unclear. CDR1 and CDR2 (germline): LGHNA, YNFKEQ. This CDR3 is 14 amino acids long. Trimming removed 4 bases from V and 4 bases from J, with 13 bases in between.

The rearrangement links TRBV7-2 to TRBJ1-1, with a possible D match to TRBD1 (6 bases). Germline loops: CDR1 SGHTA, CDR2 FQGNSA. The CDR3 extends over 16 amino acids. Trimming removed 5 bases from V and 1 base from J, with 17 bases in between. The CDR3 region has the DNA TGTGCCAGCAGCCCCCGGGCGACAGGCCCGAACACTGAAGCTTTCTTT. Translating it yields CASSPRATGPNTEAFF.

The chain uses TRBV10-2 and TRBJ2-2; 15 bases line up with TRBD2. The CDR3 has 17 amino acids. The V gene's germline CDR1 is WSHSY and CDR2 SAAADI. Germline trimming cut 7 bases from V and 2 bases from J; bases unmatched to any gene: 5. This CDR3 reads CASTWTSGRVNTGELFF. In DNA form, the CDR3 reads TGCGCCAGCACCTGGACTAGCGGGAGGGTCAACACCGGGGAGCTGTTTTTT.

CDR3 in amino acids: CASSKNRDSAYEQYV. The CDR3 DNA is TGTGCCAGCAGCAAAAATCGGGACTCCGCATACGAGCAGTACGTC. The chain uses TRBV21-1 and TRBJ2-7; the D call of TRBD2 is as the table states it, not checked on the DNA. TRBV21-1 is an annotated pseudogene. The CDR3 runs 15 residues.

This chain links TRBV19 with TRBJ2-1; D is perhaps TRBD2 (7 bases). CDR1 LNHDA and CDR2 SQIVND come from the germline V gene (reference sequence). The V gene lost 5 bases and the J gene lost 5 bases, with 19 bases spanning the gap. The CDR3 contains 16 residues. Written as DNA, the CDR3 is TGTGCCAGTAGTCTGAGGGGGAGGGGTAGGGACAATGAGCAGTTCTTC. Encoded protein: CASSLRGRGRDNEQFF.

The V call is TRBV2, the J call TRBJ2-3; D is unclear. V was clipped by 1 base and J by 6 bases, with 8 bases between them. CDR1 and CDR2 from the germline V gene are SNHLY and FYNNEI. This CDR3 spans 13 amino acids. The CDR3 spells CASSEVSSDTQYF. CDR3 in DNA: TGTGCCAGCAGTGAAGTATCCTCCGATACGCAGTATTTT.

The chain couples TRBV6-6 to TRBJ1-2, with D maybe TRBD1 (6 bases). The CDR3 consists of 14 residues. Germline V gives CDR1 MNHNY, CDR2 SVGAGI (reference sequence). Trimming took 4 bases from V and 2 from J, leaving 11 bases between them. CDR3 bases: TGTGCCAGCAGTTCAACCCAGGGGAACTATGGCTACACCTTC. It specifies CASSSTQGNYGYTF.

For the CDR3, the DNA is TGTGCCAGTAGTTTGGAGGGGAACGGTCAGCCCCAGCATTTT. Translation: CASSLEGNGQPQHF. This chain links TRBV19 with TRBJ1-5; D may be TRBD1 (5 bases). This CDR3 region has 14 residues. Looked up from germline, CDR1 is LNHDA and CDR2 is SQIVND (reference sequence). Trimming removed 5 bases from V and 6 bases from J, with 14 bases in between.

The CDR3 here is CASSVDLAFGTEAFF. As DNA, the CDR3 is TGTGCCAGCAGCGTCGACTTGGCATTCGGCACTGAAGCTTTCTTT. This chain joins TRBV9 and TRBJ1-1, with D unclear. With 2 bases removed from V and 4 bases from J, the gap between germline ends came to 15 bases. CDR1 and CDR2 from the germline V gene are SGDLS and YYNGEE. CDR3 length: 15 residues.

This clone has a count of ten or more. This chain joins TRBV14 and TRBJ1-1; D unclear. The CDR3 runs to 19 residues. Germline CDR1 is SGHDN and CDR2 is FVKESK. V shed 0 bases and J shed 0 bases, with 20 bases lying between them. The CDR3: CASSQDRFRIRKMNTEAFF. In DNA, the CDR3 is TGTGCCAGCAGCCAAGATCGATTCAGGATCCGGAAGATGAACACTGAAGCTTTCTTT.

The chain is built from TRBV28 and TRBJ2-7; weak D call: TRBD2 (5 bases). The germline gives CDR1 MDHEN, CDR2 SYDVKM. The V gene lost 2 bases and the J gene lost 2 bases, with 19 bases spanning the gap. CDR3 length: 17 residues. This chain's CDR3 is CASSLTGNKKLTYEQYV. The DNA of the CDR3 is TGTGCCAGCAGTTTAACGGGAAACAAAAAGCTTACCTACGAGCAGTACGTC.

This clone was seen a handful of times. J is TRBJ2-1 and V is TRBV11-3, with 8 bases aligning to TRBD2. The CDR3 has 15 residues. The germline V gene encodes CDR1 SGHNT and CDR2 YENEEA. V trimming: 2 bases; J trimming: 2 bases; junction bases outside the gene matches: 2. The CDR3: CASSLSSGPYNEQFF. DNA of the CDR3: TGTGCCAGCAGCTTATCTAGCGGGCCCTACAATGAGCAGTTCTTC.